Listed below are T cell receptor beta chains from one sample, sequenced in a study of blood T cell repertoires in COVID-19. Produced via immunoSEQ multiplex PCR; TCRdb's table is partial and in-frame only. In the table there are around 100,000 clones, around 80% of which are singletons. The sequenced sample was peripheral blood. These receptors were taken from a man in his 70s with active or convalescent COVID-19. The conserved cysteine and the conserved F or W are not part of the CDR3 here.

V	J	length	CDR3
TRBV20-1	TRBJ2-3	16	SASVVAGGPPPGDTQY
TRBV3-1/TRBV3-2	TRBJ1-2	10	ASSQTGNGYT
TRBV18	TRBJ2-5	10	ASSAGQETQY
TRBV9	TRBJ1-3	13	ASSVDSLEGNTIY
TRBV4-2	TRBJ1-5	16	ASSHRLSQGGGNQPQH
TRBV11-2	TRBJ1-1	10	ASSERRTEAF
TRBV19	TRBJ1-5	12	ASKAGVSDQPQH
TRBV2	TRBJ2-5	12	ASSGRGARETQY
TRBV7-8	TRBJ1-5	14	ASSLRDRGLNQPQH
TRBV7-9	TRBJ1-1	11	ASSLDSLTEAF
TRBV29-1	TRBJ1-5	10	SVGTGNQPQH
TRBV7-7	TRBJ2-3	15	ASSLLAGGESTDTQY
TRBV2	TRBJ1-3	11	ASSHGSGNTIY
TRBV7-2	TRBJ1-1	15	ASSPEVLGTANTEAF
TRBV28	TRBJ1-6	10	ASSPGDSPLH
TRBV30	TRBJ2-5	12	AWSQTAVQETQY
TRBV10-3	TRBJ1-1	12	AISERGPNTEAF
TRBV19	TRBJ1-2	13	ASSIIRDSSMSYT
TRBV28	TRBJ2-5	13	ASSSDTKLRETQY
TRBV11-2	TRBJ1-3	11	ASSKTELNTIY
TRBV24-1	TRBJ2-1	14	ATSDPGTSGVGEQF
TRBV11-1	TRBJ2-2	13	ASSWGQGEAGELF
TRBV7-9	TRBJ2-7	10	ASSLSNDEQY